Below are 22 T cell receptor beta chains sequenced from a single sample in a study of response to subunit inactivated influenza vaccine. Each CDR3 protein is one row after TCRdb ran MiXCR on the RT-PCR reads. The sample lists about 530,000 distinct CDR3 sequences, approximately 10% seen once, with 10% in the top ten. Source: PBMCs from blood, taken on the day of vaccination. These receptors originate from a man in his fifties or sixties who received an inactivated influenza vaccine.

A note on this clonotype: Being one base from a much bigger clone, this may be a read error. The V gene is TRBV5-1, the J gene TRBJ2-7; D is perhaps TRBD1 (6 bases). Trimming took off 0 bases at V and 4 bases at J, with 17 bases between the two ends. The CDR3 runs to 16 residues. The germline V gene encodes CDR1 SGHRS and CDR2 YFSETQ. The CDR3 spells CASSLGPGAGTYEQYF. The CDR3 DNA sequence: TGCGCCAGCAGCTTGGGACCAGGGGCAGGGACATACGAGCAGTACTTC.

This clonotype appeared a few times. V is TRBV7-3 and J is TRBJ2-7; no definite D call. The CDR3 extends over 13 amino acids. Germline CDR1 and CDR2: SGHTA and FQGTGA. Trimming removed 6 bases at V and 3 bases at J, with 12 bases between. The CDR3 DNA reads as TGTGCCAGCAGTTACACGACTGGCTACGAGCAGTACTTC. Its translation is CASSYTTGYEQYF. Using reference TRBV7-3 and TRBJ2-7 for the parts outside the CDR3, the full variable domain is GAGVSQTPSNKVTEKGKYVELRCDPISGHTALYWYRQSLGQGPEFLIYFQGTGAADDSGLPNDRFFAVRPEGSVSTLKIQRTERGDSAVYLCASSYTTGYEQYFGPGTRLTVT.

This clonotype has at least ten counts. This chain uses TRBV7-2 with TRBJ1-6; tentative D call: TRBD1 (6 bases). The germline gives CDR1 SGHTA, CDR2 FQGNSA. This CDR3 is built from 15 residues. V was trimmed by 6 bases and J by 7 bases, leaving 16 bases between them. The CDR3 is CASRRNRADNSPLHF. DNA of the CDR3: TGTGCCAGCAGAAGAAACAGGGCCGACAATTCACCCCTCCACTTT.

This chain uses TRBV5-1 with TRBJ2-5; no reliable D call. This CDR3 spans 17 amino acids. The germline V and J ends were trimmed by 3 bases and 4 bases, with 22 bases remaining between them. Germline V gene data show CDR1 as SGHRS and CDR2 as YFSETQ. The CDR3 region has the DNA TGCGCCAGCAGCTACCTAGGTGCTGGTCCGGTAAGAGAGACCCAGTACTTC. This sequence encodes CASSYLGAGPVRETQYF.

V is TRBV24-1 and J is TRBJ2-1; 10 positions agree with TRBD2. This CDR3 spans 17 amino acids. Trimming removed 2 bases from V and 4 bases from J; junction bases left unmatched: 7. Germline V gives CDR1 KGHDR, CDR2 SFDVKD. CDR3 DNA sequence: TGTGCCACCAGTGATTACTATAGCGGGGGGCTGTACAATGAGCAGTTCTTC. Translated, it gives CATSDYYSGGLYNEQFF.

The chain has TRBV5-6 and TRBJ1-2, with D uncertain. The CDR3 is 13 residues long. The V and J ends lost 0 bases and 11 bases respectively, with 14 bases between them. The germline V gene has CDR1 SGHDT and CDR2 YYEEEE. This CDR3 reads CASSLAGPLGYTF. CDR3 nucleotide sequence: TGTGCCAGCAGCTTGGCTGGTCCACTCGGGTACACCTTC.

In this sample, this clonotype turned up many times. This chain connects TRBV5-6 to TRBJ2-7, with D maybe TRBD1 (6 bases). CDR3 length: 15 amino acids. The ends were cut back, 1 base at V and 2 bases at J, with 13 bases in the middle. Germline V lookup: CDR1 SGHDT, CDR2 YYEEEE. The CDR3 DNA reads as TGTGCCAGCAGCTTGTTTACCGGACAGACCTACGAGCAGTACTTC. This sequence encodes CASSLFTGQTYEQYF.

This clonotype occurred a few times. This chain uses TRBV15 with TRBJ2-7, with 10 nucleotides matching TRBD1. Germline V CDR1 and CDR2: LNHNV, YYDKDF (reference sequence). Trimming cost V 5 bases and J 2 bases; bases outside gene matches: 3. The CDR3 is 14 residues long. Here the CDR3 reads CATSLDRGAYEQYF. The CDR3 coding sequence is TGTGCCACCAGCCTGGACAGGGGGGCCTACGAGCAGTACTTC.

This clonotype was seen a handful of times. The chain employs TRBV16 and TRBJ2-7; no clear D gene. The V and J ends lost 2 bases and 3 bases respectively, with 11 bases between them. Germline V lookup: CDR1 KGHSY, CDR2 FQNENV. The CDR3 has 14 amino acids. CDR3 loop: CASSQAHRDYEQYF. CDR3 in DNA: TGTGCCAGCAGCCAAGCACACCGAGACTACGAGCAGTACTTC.

This sequence joins TRBV5-1 and TRBJ2-2; 9 bases are shared with TRBD2. Germline trimming cut 6 bases from V and 10 bases from J; bases unmatched to any gene: 13. Germline loops: CDR1 SGHRS, CDR2 YFSETQ. The CDR3 is 15 residues long. The CDR3 DNA is TGCGCCAGCAACGGAGCGGGGGGCAGTGCCGCGGAGCTGTTTTTT. Its protein product is CASNGAGGSAAELFF.

This clonotype was seen a few times. This may stem from a read error, because a much larger clone lies one nucleotide away. This rearrangement joins TRBV13 to TRBJ1-2; no definite D call. The CDR3 sequence is 12 residues long. Germline V gene lookup returns CDR1 PRHDT and CDR2 FYEKMQ (reference sequence). Deletions cut 1 base from V and 3 bases from J, with 3 bases between. The CDR3 region has the DNA TGTGCCAGCAGCTTAGAGGACTATGGCTACACCTTC. Amino acids: CASSLEDYGYTF.

The chain employs TRBV28 and TRBJ1-5, with TRBD1 matching over 9 bases. Germline V lookup: CDR1 MDHEN, CDR2 SYDVKM. The CDR3 has 16 residues. With V trimmed by 6 bases and J by 2 bases, 8 bases remained unmatched. The CDR3 sequence is CASRSQWTGGNQPQHF. In DNA form, the CDR3 reads TGTGCCAGCAGATCCCAGTGGACAGGGGGCAATCAGCCCCAGCATTTT.

This clonotype has a count of ten or more. This chain links TRBV20-1 with TRBJ2-7; the D gene could be TRBD1 or TRBD2 (5 bases each). The CDR3 runs 12 residues. The germline CDR1 and CDR2 sequences are DFQATT and SNEGSKA (reference sequence). V was clipped by 6 bases and J by 8 bases, with 17 bases between them. The CDR3 nucleotides read TGCAGTGCAACCCCCGGGACCCCAAAGCAGTACTTC. Amino acids: CSATPGTPKQYF.

This clonotype was counted between two and nine times. The gene calls are TRBV30 and TRBJ1-2, with 9 bases aligning to TRBD1. This CDR3 comprises 13 residues. V gave up 3 bases and J gave up 5 bases; unmatched junction bases: 4. Germline CDR1 and CDR2: GTSNPN and SVGIG (reference sequence). CDR3 residues: CAWSPGTGYGYTF. Here the CDR3 DNA reads TGTGCCTGGAGCCCCGGGACAGGGTATGGCTACACCTTC.

The rearrangement links TRBV3-1 to TRBJ2-3; 9 bases line up with TRBD1. Germline lookup yields CDR1 LGHDT and CDR2 YNNKEL (reference sequence). V shed 1 base, J shed 0 bases, and the junction held 8 bases outside the gene matches. This CDR3 spans 18 amino acids. CDR3 amino acids: CASSQVSQGARSTDTQYF. The CDR3 bases are TGTGCCAGCAGCCAAGTTTCACAGGGGGCGCGTAGCACAGATACGCAGTATTTT.

This clonotype was detected many times. The chain employs TRBV4-2 and TRBJ2-3, with 8 bases that match TRBD2. Germline-derived CDR1 and CDR2 are LGHNA and YNFKEQ. The V gene end was trimmed by 0 bases and the J gene end by 1 base; junction bases not matched to a gene: 3. The CDR3 spans 16 residues. The CDR3 sequence is CASSQDRGGGTDTQYF. CDR3 in DNA: TGTGCCAGCAGCCAAGACCGGGGGGGAGGCACAGATACGCAGTATTTT.

This clonotype has a handful of counts. The chain has TRBV12-3 or TRBV12-4 and TRBJ1-2; TRBD1 might be the D (5 bases). This CDR3 is built from 15 residues. Trimming removed 6 bases from V and 6 bases from J, with 20 bases in between. CDR3 residues: CASRLSSVGAHGYTF. The CDR3 nucleotides are TGTGCCAGCAGGTTATCCTCGGTCGGGGCGCATGGCTACACCTTC.

This clonotype was seen more than once but under ten times. J is TRBJ2-6 and V is TRBV7-9; D call uncertain. The CDR3 totals 15 residues. V lost 1 base and J lost 4, with 8 bases in between. CDR1 is SEHNR, CDR2 FQNEAQ, per germline (reference sequence). The CDR3: CASSLEGYGANVLTF. In nucleotides, the CDR3 is TGTGCCAGCAGCTTAGAAGGGTACGGGGCCAACGTCCTGACTTTC.

This rearrangement joins TRBV5-1 to TRBJ2-3; 7 bases line up with TRBD2. The CDR3 has 14 residues. Losses at the gene ends were 3 bases for V and 5 bases for J; bases not matched to a gene: 6. Germline CDR1 reads SGHRS; CDR2 reads YFSETQ. CDR3 DNA sequence: TGCGCCAGCAGCTCGGACCGGACTAGAGATACGCAGTATTTT. This sequence encodes CASSSDRTRDTQYF.

This clonotype was found a few times. This rearrangement joins TRBV5-6 to TRBJ1-2; perhaps TRBD1 as D (6 bases). There are 14 residues in the CDR3. Trimming shortened V by 0 bases and J by 4 bases, and 10 bases separated the two germline ends. Germline CDR1 is SGHDT and CDR2 is YYEEEE. The CDR3 here is CASSLEQGGYGYTF. The DNA for the CDR3 is TGTGCCAGCAGCTTGGAACAGGGAGGCTATGGCTACACCTTC.

The chain employs TRBV3-1 and TRBJ2-1; no firm D call. V was clipped by 0 bases and J by 11 bases, with 11 bases between them. This CDR3 contains 13 residues. Germline V CDR1 and CDR2: LGHDT, YNNKEL (reference sequence). CDR3 DNA: TGTGCCAGCAGCCAAGATTCGCGATTCCAGCAGTTCTTC. This encodes CASSQDSRFQQFF.

This clonotype was observed a few times. The chain recombines TRBV20-1 with TRBJ2-2; maybe TRBD1 (5 bases). Between the trimmed V and J ends, which lost 3 bases and 9 bases, there was a span of 11 bases. Germline V gene lookup returns CDR1 DFQATT and CDR2 SNEGSKA (reference sequence). The CDR3 length is 12 residues. CDR3 amino acids: CSASWGGRELFF. DNA for the CDR3: TGCAGTGCTAGTTGGGGCGGCCGGGAGCTGTTTTTT.